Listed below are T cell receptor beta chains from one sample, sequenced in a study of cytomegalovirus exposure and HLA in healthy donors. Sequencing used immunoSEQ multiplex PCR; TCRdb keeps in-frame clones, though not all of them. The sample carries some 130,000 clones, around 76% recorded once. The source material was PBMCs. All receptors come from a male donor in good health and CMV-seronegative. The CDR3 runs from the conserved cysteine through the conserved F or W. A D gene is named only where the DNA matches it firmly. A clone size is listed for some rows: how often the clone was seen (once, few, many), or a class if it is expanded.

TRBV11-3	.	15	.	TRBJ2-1	TGTGCCAGCAGCTTATGGCACAGGGAGGGCAATGAGCAGTTCTTC	CASSLWHREGNEQFF
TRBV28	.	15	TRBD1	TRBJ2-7	TGTGCCAGCAGCGGACCCGGGACAGGGTTCTACGAGCAGTACTTC	CASSGPGTGFYEQYF
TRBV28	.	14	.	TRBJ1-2	TGTGCCAGCAGTTCACTCCTCTCGGGTCGTCGGTGCACCTTC	CASSSLLSGRRCTF
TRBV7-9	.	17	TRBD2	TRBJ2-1	TGTTCCAGCAGCCCTTCTCTAGCGGGGGGCCGCTACAATGAGCAGTTCTTC	CSSSPSLAGGRYNEQFF
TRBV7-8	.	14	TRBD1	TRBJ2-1	TGTGCCAGCAGCCTCGGGACAGGGAGCAATGAGCAGTTCTTC	CASSLGTGSNEQFF
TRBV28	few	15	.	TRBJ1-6	TGTGCCAGCAGTCCACCCGGACAGACGAATTCACCCCTCCACTTT	CASSPPGQTNSPLHF
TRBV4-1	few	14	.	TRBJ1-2	TGCGCCAGCAGCCAAGATGAGGGAGGCTATGGCTACACCTTC	CASSQDEGGYGYTF
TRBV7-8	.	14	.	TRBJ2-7	TGTGCCAGCAGCTCGCAGGGATTTTCCTACGAGCAGTACTTC	CASSSQGFSYEQYF
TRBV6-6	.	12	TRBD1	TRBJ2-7	TGTGCCGGATCCGGGACAGGGGGCGAGCAGTACTTC	CAGSGTGGEQYF
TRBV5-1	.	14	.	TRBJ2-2	TGCGCCAGCAGCTTACGACAAGGGGCGCTTGAGCTGTTTTTT	CASSLRQGALELFF
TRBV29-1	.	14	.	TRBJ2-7	TGCAGCGTTGAAGTGCCAGGAAGCTCCTACGAGCAGTACTTC	CSVEVPGSSYEQYF
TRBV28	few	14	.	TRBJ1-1	TGTGCCAGCAGTTTCCAGGGCATGAACACTGAAGCTTTCTTT	CASSFQGMNTEAFF
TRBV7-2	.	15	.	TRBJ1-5	TGTGCCAGCAGCCCAGACAATTTCAGCAATCAGCCCCAGCATTTT	CASSPDNFSNQPQHF
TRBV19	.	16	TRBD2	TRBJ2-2	TGTGCCAGTAGTATGGACTCTAGCGGACCCACCGGGGAGCTGTTTTTT	CASSMDSSGPTGELFF
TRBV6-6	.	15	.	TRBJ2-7	TGTGCCAGCAGTTATAGACTAGACCTCTCCTACGAGCAGTACTTC	CASSYRLDLSYEQYF
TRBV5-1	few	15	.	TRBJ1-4	TGCGCCAGCAGCCATCAGGTCGGCACAAATGAAAAACTGTTTTTT	CASSHQVGTNEKLFF
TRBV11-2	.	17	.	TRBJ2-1	TGTGCCAGCAGCGACGGTGGGAGGCCCCTCTGGGACAATGAGCAGTTCTTC	CASSDGGRPLWDNEQFF
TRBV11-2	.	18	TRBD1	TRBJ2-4	TGTGCCAGCAGCTTAGATCTCGGACAGGGTGGGGCCAAAAACATTCAGTACTTC	CASSLDLGQGGAKNIQYF
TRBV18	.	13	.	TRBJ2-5	TGTGCCAGCTCACCGCGGACAGAAGAGACCCAGTACTTC	CASSPRTEETQYF
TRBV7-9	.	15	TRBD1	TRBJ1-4	TGTGCCAGCAGCTTTTCGACAGGGGCTAATGAAAAACTGTTTTTT	CASSFSTGANEKLFF
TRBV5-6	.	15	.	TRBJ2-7	TGTGCCAGCAGCTTCTTCCTTTTGGGGGGTTACGAGCAGTACTTC	CASSFFLLGGYEQYF
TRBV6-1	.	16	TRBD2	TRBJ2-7	TGTGCCAGCAGCGAAAACCCTGGACTAGCGATGCACGAGCAGTACTTC	CASSENPGLAMHEQYF
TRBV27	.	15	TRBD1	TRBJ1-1	TGTGCCAGCAGTCTACTGGGACAGGGGAACACTGAAGCTTTCTTT	CASSLLGQGNTEAFF
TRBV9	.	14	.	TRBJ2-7	TGTGCCAGCAGCGTAGGGACTAACTCCTACGAGCAGTACTTC	CASSVGTNSYEQYF
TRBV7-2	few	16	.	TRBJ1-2	TGTGCCAGCAGCAAATACCAGGGTTCCACGGGGGATGGCTACACCTTC	CASSKYQGSTGDGYTF
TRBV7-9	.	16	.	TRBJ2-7	TGTTCCAGCAGCTTACCCGCCGCAGGCCCAAACTACGAGCAGTACTTC	CSSSLPAAGPNYEQYF
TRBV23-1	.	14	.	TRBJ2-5	TGCGCCAGCAGTCAATCGGCAGGGCAAGAGACCCAGTACTTC	CASSQSAGQETQYF
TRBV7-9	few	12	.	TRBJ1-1	TGTGCCAGCAGCCCCCAGGGCACTGAAGCTTTCTTT	CASSPQGTEAFF
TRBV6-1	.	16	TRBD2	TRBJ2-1	TGTGCCAGCAGTGGGACTAGCGGGGGGGACTACAATGAGCAGTTCTTC	CASSGTSGGDYNEQFF
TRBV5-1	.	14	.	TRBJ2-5	TGCGCCAGCAGCCGGCGACAGTCTCAAGAGACCCAGTACTTC	CASSRRQSQETQYF
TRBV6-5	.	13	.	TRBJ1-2	TGTGCCAGCAGCACAGGGTTTTACTATGGCTACACCTTC	CASSTGFYYGYTF
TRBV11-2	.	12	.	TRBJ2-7	TGTGCCAGCAGCTTGGCAGGGAACGAGCAGTACTTC	CASSLAGNEQYF
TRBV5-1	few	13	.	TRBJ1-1	TGCGCCAGCAGAACAGGGCAGAACACTGAAGCTTTCTTT	CASRTGQNTEAFF
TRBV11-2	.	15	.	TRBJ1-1	TGTGCCAGCAACCAAGGGGGTTGGGGGACCGCTGAAGCTTTCTTT	CASNQGGWGTAEAFF
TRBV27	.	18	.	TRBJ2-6	TGTGCCAGCAGTTTATGGGTTAGCCCCTCCTCTGGGGCCAACGTCCTGACTTTC	CASSLWVSPSSGANVLTF
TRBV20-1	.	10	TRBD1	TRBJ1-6	TGCAGTGCCCCAACAGGGGCCCTCCACTTT	CSAPTGALHF
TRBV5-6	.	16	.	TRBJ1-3	TGTGCCAGCAGCTTGGTCCGGGATAGTTCTGGAAACACCATATATTTT	CASSLVRDSSGNTIYF
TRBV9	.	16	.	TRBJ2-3	TGTGCCAGCAGCGGACGACAGGAGTACCGCACAGATACGCAGTATTTT	CASSGRQEYRTDTQYF
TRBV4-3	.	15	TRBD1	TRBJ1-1	TGCGCCAGCAGCCATCTAGGACAGGCCCACACTGAAGCTTTCTTT	CASSHLGQAHTEAFF
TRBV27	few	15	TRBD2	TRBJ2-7	TGTGCCAGCAGTTTACGAACTAGCGGGACCTACGAGCAGTACTTC	CASSLRTSGTYEQYF
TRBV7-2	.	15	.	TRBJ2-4	TGTGCCAGCAGCTTAGGGATCTCAGAACGGGACATTCAGTACTTC	CASSLGISERDIQYF
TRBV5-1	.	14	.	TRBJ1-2	TGCGCCAGCAGCTTGGGTTCCGGGAACGCTGGCTACACCTTC	CASSLGSGNAGYTF
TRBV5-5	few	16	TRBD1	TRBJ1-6	TGTGCCAGCAGCGTCTGGCCGGGACAGCAATATTCACCCCTCCACTTT	CASSVWPGQQYSPLHF
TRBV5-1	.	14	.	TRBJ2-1	TGCGCCAGCAAGCTCTACCCTTCCTACAATGAGCAGTTCTTC	CASKLYPSYNEQFF
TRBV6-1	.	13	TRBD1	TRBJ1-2	TGTGCCAGCAGTTGGGACAGGACATATGGCTACACCTTC	CASSWDRTYGYTF
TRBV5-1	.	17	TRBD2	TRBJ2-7	TGCGCCAGCAGCTTGGAACTAGCGGGGGGGTTGTTTTACGAGCAGTACTTC	CASSLELAGGLFYEQYF
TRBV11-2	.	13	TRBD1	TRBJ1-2	TGTGCCAGCAGCTTGGGACAGGACTATGGCTACACCTTC	CASSLGQDYGYTF